This entry is about one TCR beta chain. The sample is drawn from a study of beta chain features in type 1 diabetes. CDR3 length: 14 amino acids. Germline V CDR1 and CDR2: MDHEN, SYDVKM. The ends were cut back, 2 bases at V and 4 bases at J, with 8 bases in the middle. Each sorted fraction was over 98% pure. Reverse transcription of all isolated RNA meant that expressed TCRB transcripts were sequenced. Read counts averaged approximately 3.6 million for samples of naive, central memory and regulatory T cells. Sequenced by immunoSEQ multiplex PCR; TCRdb stores in-frame clones only, minus some. This sample has fewer than 150,000 clones, with around 7% found just once.

Sequencing was performed on central memory CD4+ T cells from blood. The receptor was derived from a woman in her twenties or thirties in good health. The chain combines TRBV28 with TRBJ1-4; no firm D call. The CDR3 protein is CASSLPGVNEKLFF. CDR3 nucleotides: TGTGCCAGCAGTTTACCGGGAGTTAATGAAAAACTGTTTTTT.